This T cell receptor (beta chain) was identified in a study of T cells in localized non-small cell lung cancer. This table comes from immunoSEQ multiplex PCR, and its TCRdb copy is limited to in-frame clones, with some not included. This table has about 74,000 clones, less than 85% appearing once. The receptor was derived from a female donor over 55 with stage I lung adenocarcinoma. Sequencing used peripheral blood, obtained before any cancer treatment.

CDR3 sequence reads: CASSLGLAGADEQYF. The DNA of the CDR3 is TGTGCCAGCAGCCTGGGACTAGCGGGAGCCGACGAGCAGTACTTC. The rearrangement links TRBV7-2 to TRBJ2-7, with 14 bases aligning to TRBD2. The germline CDR1 and CDR2 sequences are SGHTA and FQGNSA. V lost 5 bases and J lost 5; bases outside the gene matches: 5. This CDR3 comprises 15 residues.